The T cell receptor beta chain under discussion was sequenced for a study of vaccination effects on CD4 cells after COVID-19. Overall study: Participants got two doses of BNT162b2 or mRNA-1273 vaccine.

Findings and caveats of the study: Long after vaccination, the clones induced by infection and by vaccine shrank markedly in size. The authors studied few convalescent patients and collected no early post-infection timepoints.

The CDR3 is 12 amino acids. The V end was cut by 5 bases, the J end by 2 bases, with 9 bases between. Per the germline V gene, CDR1 is GTSNPN and CDR2 is SVGIG (reference sequence). Measured with immunoSEQ multiplex PCR; TCRdb has only the in-frame clones, and not every one. The sample holds 74,000 or so clones, under 90% seen once. Expansion of antigen-specific CD4+ T cells with viral peptide pools was carried out by the ViraFEST assay before sequencing. Upon completion of around eleven days in culture, CD4+ T cells were isolated. People in the vaccine group had not been infected with SARS-CoV-2 before, and their nucleocapsid antibodies were negative. Days 3 and 7 saw half the medium replaced with IL-2 medium. About this clone itself: The antigen is undetermined.

The chain recombines TRBV30 with TRBJ2-5, with a weak D call TRBD2 (6 bases). The sequence derives from a human donor who received a COVID-19 vaccine. The sequencing used CD4+ T cells from PBMCs cultured with SARS-CoV-2 spike peptides, collected before COVID-19 vaccination. The CDR3 spells CAWVGGQETQYF. The CDR3 bases are TGTGCCTGGGTCGGGGGACAAGAGACCCAGTACTTC.